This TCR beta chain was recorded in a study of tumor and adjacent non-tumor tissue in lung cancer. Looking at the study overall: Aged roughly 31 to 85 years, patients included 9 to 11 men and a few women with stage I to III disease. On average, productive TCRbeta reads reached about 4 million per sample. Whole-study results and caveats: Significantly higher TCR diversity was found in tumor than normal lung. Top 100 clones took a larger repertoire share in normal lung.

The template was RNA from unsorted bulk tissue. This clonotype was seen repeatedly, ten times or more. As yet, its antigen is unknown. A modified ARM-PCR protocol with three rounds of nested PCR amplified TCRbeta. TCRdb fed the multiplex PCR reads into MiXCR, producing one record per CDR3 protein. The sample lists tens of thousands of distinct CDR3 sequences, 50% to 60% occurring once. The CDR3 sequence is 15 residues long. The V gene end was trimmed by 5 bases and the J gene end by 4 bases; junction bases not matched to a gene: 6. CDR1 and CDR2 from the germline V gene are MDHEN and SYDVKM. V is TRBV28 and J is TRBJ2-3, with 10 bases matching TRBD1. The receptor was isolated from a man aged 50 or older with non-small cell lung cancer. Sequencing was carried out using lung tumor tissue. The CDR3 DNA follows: TGTGCCAGCAGTCGCCAGACAGGGGGCGCAGATACGCAGTATTTT. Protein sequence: CASSRQTGGADTQYF. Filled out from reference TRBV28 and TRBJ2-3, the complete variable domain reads DVKVTQSSRYLVKRTGEKVFLECVQDMDHENMFWYRQDPGLGLRLIYFSYDVKMKEKGDIPEGYSVSREKKERFSLILESASTNQTSMYLCASSRQTGGADTQYFGPGTRLTVL.